This T cell receptor (beta chain) was recorded in a study of blood T cell repertoires in COVID-19. The protocol was immunoSEQ multiplex PCR, while the TCRdb copy is restricted to in-frame clones and leaves out a portion. The profile shows about 70,000 clones, over 75% of them singletons. The CDR3 has 16 amino acids. V trimming: 4 bases; J trimming: 3 bases; junction bases outside the gene matches: 8. Germline V gene sequence: CDR1 SGHRS, CDR2 YFSETQ. Material: peripheral blood. The chain uses TRBV5-1 and TRBJ2-1; 9 nucleotides line up with TRBD2. The sequence came from a man aged 80 or over with acute or convalescent COVID-19. DNA for the CDR3: TGCGCCAGCAGCGGGGCCGGGACTAGCAGCTACAATGAGCAGTTCTTC. As protein: CASSGAGTSSYNEQFF.